This T cell receptor beta chain was retrieved from a study of blood T cell repertoires in COVID-19. At the level of the study: The study drew acute and convalescent COVID-19 samples from the United States, Italy and Spain. In each case, the material was cDNA or gDNA derived from T cells, B-cell-depleted T cells, or PBMCs.

Trimming shortened V by 6 bases and J by 0 bases, and 21 bases separated the two germline ends. The CDR3 runs to 19 residues. Looked up from germline, CDR1 is MNHEY and CDR2 is SMNVEV (reference sequence). Authors' methods: Quantification of nucleated cells was approximated via reference gene primer amplification. Clones were sequenced by immunoSEQ multiplex PCR, and TCRdb holds only the in-frame ones, with some missing. D and trimming come from the DNA, and the V and J calls and clone size come from that table. This table holds 120,000 to 150,000 clones, roughly 79% found once. Source material: peripheral blood. This chain connects TRBV27 to TRBJ1-6; TRBD1 might be the D (5 bases). This TCR came from a human donor with acute or convalescent COVID-19. The donor label of this sample is uncertain. The CDR3 sequence: CASRLSFRGLTSYNSPLHF. The CDR3 bases are TGTGCCAGCAGACTTTCGTTTAGGGGACTTACCTCCTATAATTCACCCCTCCACTTT.